The 23 T cell receptor beta chains given below trace back to one sample, sequenced in a study of blood T cell repertoires in COVID-19. Generated by immunoSEQ multiplex PCR, the TCRdb table keeps only in-frame clones and is missing some. The sample holds roughly 180,000 clones, approximately 86% seen once. Sequenced sample: peripheral blood. The receptor source for this set is a woman in her twenties or thirties with active or convalescent COVID-19.

The chain joins TRBV6-5 to TRBJ1-1; 7 bases fit TRBD1. Germline V gene data show CDR1 as MNHEY and CDR2 as SVGAGI. The CDR3 length is 13 residues. J lost 0 bases, V lost 5 bases, and 0 bases had no gene match. CDR3: CASSRGLNTEAFF. The CDR3 DNA reads as TGTGCCAGCAGTAGGGGGCTGAACACTGAAGCTTTCTTT.

The chain couples TRBV4-1 to TRBJ2-3; the match to TRBD2 covers 12 bases. V was pared by 4 bases and J by 4 bases, with 12 bases of the junction left unmatched. The CDR3 has 18 amino acids. The germline gives CDR1 MGHRA, CDR2 YSYEKL. CDR3 bases: TGCGCCAGCAGCCCAGCGGGTTTGCTAGCGGGAGGGCCAGATACGCAGTATTTT. As protein: CASSPAGLLAGGPDTQYF.

The gene calls are TRBV19 and TRBJ2-7; D is unclear. This CDR3 spans 13 amino acids. V was cut by 5 bases and J by 6 bases, with 14 bases left in between. Germline loops: CDR1 LNHDA, CDR2 SQIVND (reference sequence). The CDR3 region has the DNA TGTGCCAGTAGTTATACTACTTCTGGCGAGCAGTACTTC. As protein: CASSYTTSGEQYF.

The chain links TRBV7-8 to TRBJ1-2; 9 nucleotides align to TRBD1. J gave up 2 bases and V 5 bases, and 6 bases lay outside the gene matches. Per the germline V gene, CDR1 is SGHVS and CDR2 is FQNEAQ. The CDR3 is 15 residues long. The CDR3 loop reads CASSLGQGENYGYTF. The CDR3 DNA reads as TGTGCCAGCAGCCTGGGACAGGGTGAGAACTATGGCTACACCTTC.

This clone has a handful of counts. The chain has TRBV27 and TRBJ1-6; 11 bases are a match to TRBD1. V was clipped by 3 bases and J by 9 bases; unmatched bases: 10. The V gene's germline CDR1 is MNHEY and CDR2 SMNVEV (reference sequence). The CDR3 extends over 17 amino acids. The CDR3 DNA sequence: TGTGCCAGCAGTTTTTTCGGAGGACAGGGGGCGAGTTCACCCCTCCACTTT. Encoded protein: CASSFFGGQGASSPLHF.

This clone was picked up one time. This sequence joins TRBV11-3 and TRBJ1-3; D not certain. Germline assignment: CDR1 SGHNT and CDR2 YENEEA. This CDR3 is 16 amino acids long. The V end was cut by 1 base, the J end by 4 bases, with 14 bases between. CDR3 sequence: CASSLGTPRGGNTIYF. The CDR3 DNA follows: TGTGCCAGCAGCTTAGGTACACCCCGAGGGGGAAACACCATATATTTT.

This clone was counted only a few times. This sequence joins TRBV4-1 and TRBJ2-1; a possible D gene is TRBD1 (6 bases). This CDR3 is 15 amino acids long. Germline-derived CDR1 and CDR2 are MGHRA and YSYEKL. V lost 0 bases and J 6 bases, leaving 12 bases between the germline ends. This CDR3 reads CASSQDRKGGNEQFF. In nucleotides, the CDR3 is TGCGCCAGCAGCCAAGATAGGAAAGGGGGCAATGAGCAGTTCTTC.

This clone was counted between two and nine times. This chain uses TRBV6-5 with TRBJ1-1; the match to TRBD1 covers 9 bases. CDR3 size: 14 residues. Germline V CDR1 and CDR2: MNHEY, SVGAGI. With V trimmed by 7 bases and J by 0 bases, 3 bases remained unmatched. The CDR3 coding sequence is TGTGCCAGCACGAGGACAGGGGTGAACACTGAAGCTTTCTTT. Protein product: CASTRTGVNTEAFF.

The genes are TRBV7-9 and TRBJ1-2; 7 positions match TRBD1. The CDR3 length is 15 residues. CDR1 is SEHNR, CDR2 FQNEAQ, per germline (reference sequence). V dropped 7 bases and J dropped 4; count of bases not matched to a gene: 12. The CDR3 reads CASTSPGGNGYGYTF. The CDR3 DNA reads TGTGCCAGCACTTCCCCAGGGGGGAATGGCTATGGCTACACCTTC.

CDR3 bases: TGTGCCAGCTCACTAAGCGGGGCCAGCTCCTACGAGCAGTACTTC. It specifies CASSLSGASSYEQYF. This sequence joins TRBV18 and TRBJ2-7, with TRBD2 matching 7 bases. This CDR3 has 15 amino acids. The germline V gene encodes CDR1 KGHSH and CDR2 LQKENI. The J segment lost 0 bases and the V segment lost 4 bases, leaving 6 bases of the junction unmatched.

In its sample, this clone was seen once. This chain connects TRBV7-9 to TRBJ2-7; TRBD2 aligns across 7 bases. The CDR3 consists of 15 residues. The germline V gene encodes CDR1 SEHNR and CDR2 FQNEAQ (reference sequence). J gave up 1 base and V 6 bases, and 9 bases lay outside the gene matches. In nucleotides, the CDR3 is TGTGCCAGCAGTCCCGGCGGGGGAACATCCTACGAGCAGTACTTC. Protein sequence: CASSPGGGTSYEQYF. The whole variable domain, remainder taken from reference TRBV7-9 and TRBJ2-7, is DTGVSQNPRHKITKRGQNVTFRCDPISEHNRLYWYRQTLGQGPEFLTYFQNEAQLEKSRLLSDRFSAERPKGSFSTLEIQRTEQGDSAMYLCASSPGGGTSYEQYFGPGTRLTVT.

The chain uses TRBV15 and TRBJ2-7; D not certain. Germline V gene sequence: CDR1 LNHNV, CDR2 YYDKDF (reference sequence). V was pared by 5 bases and J by 4 bases, with 12 bases between. The CDR3 runs 13 residues. The CDR3 spells CATSPLGWYEQYF. The DNA of the CDR3 is TGTGCCACCAGCCCTCTAGGTTGGTACGAGCAGTACTTC.

This clone showed up just once. The rearrangement joins TRBV7-9 to TRBJ1-2; TRBD1 matches at 7 bases. Germline V gene sequence: CDR1 SEHNR, CDR2 FQNEAQ (reference sequence). The ends lost 5 bases at V and 5 bases at J; junction bases unmatched: 2. The CDR3 covers 12 residues. The DNA for the CDR3 is TGTGCCAGCAGCACAGGGGCTTATGGCTACACCTTC. This sequence encodes CASSTGAYGYTF.

This clone was counted ten times or more. V and J are TRBV5-6 and TRBJ1-2, with D possibly TRBD1 on 6 matching bases. V was cut by 5 bases and J by 8 bases, with 10 bases left in between. Germline assignment: CDR1 SGHDT and CDR2 YYEEEE. The CDR3 runs to 11 residues. CDR3 amino acids: CASSNRDGYTF. The CDR3 coding sequence is TGTGCCAGCAGTAACAGGGACGGCTACACCTTC.

This chain connects TRBV5-4 to TRBJ2-7; perhaps TRBD2 as D (5 bases). The CDR3 loop spans 14 amino acids. The V gene lost 4 bases and the J gene lost 4 bases, with 15 bases spanning the gap. The germline CDR1 and CDR2 sequences are SGHNT and YYREEE (reference sequence). CDR3: CASSRELASYEQYF. The CDR3 DNA reads TGTGCCAGCAGCCGGGAATTAGCCTCTTACGAGCAGTACTTC.

This clone is a singleton in its sample. This chain links TRBV6-5 with TRBJ2-1; TRBD2 matches 12 bases. Germline V gene lookup returns CDR1 MNHEY and CDR2 SVGAGI. CDR3 size: 14 residues. The V gene end was trimmed by 7 bases and the J gene end by 4 bases; junction bases not matched to a gene: 2. The CDR3 DNA follows: TGTGCCAGCAAAGGACTAGCGGGATACAATGAGCAGTTCTTC. Amino acids: CASKGLAGYNEQFF.

The CDR3 DNA is TGTGCCAGCTCACCAGGGACAGGGGGGTACACAGATACGCAGTATTTT. Amino acid sequence: CASSPGTGGYTDTQYF. V usage is TRBV18 and J usage is TRBJ2-3; 11 bases match TRBD1. Trimming cost V 2 bases and J 2 bases; bases outside gene matches: 3. CDR3 length: 16 amino acids. CDR1 is KGHSH and CDR2 is LQKENI in the germline V gene. The whole variable domain, filled in from reference TRBV18 and TRBJ2-3, reads NAGVMQNPRHLVRRRGQEARLRCSPMKGHSHVYWYRQLPEEGLKFMVYLQKENIIDESGMPKERFSAEFPKEGPSILRIQQVVRGDSAAYFCASSPGTGGYTDTQYFGPGTRLTVL.

V gene TRBV4-1 combines with J gene TRBJ1-4; 8 nucleotides line up with TRBD1. Trimming at V came to 4 bases and at J to 5 bases, leaving 12 bases not matched to a gene. The CDR3 spans 17 residues. Germline V gives CDR1 MGHRA, CDR2 YSYEKL. The CDR3, as DNA: TGCGCCAGCAGCCCTAAGGGGTCGACAGGGGCGAATGAAAAACTGTTTTTT. Amino acids: CASSPKGSTGANEKLFF.

This clone was seen once. The chain has TRBV30 and TRBJ1-2; 8 nucleotides align to TRBD1. The CDR3 has 15 amino acids. The V and J ends lost 0 bases and 2 bases, in that order; junction bases with no gene match: 5. Germline CDR1 is GTSNPN and CDR2 is SVGIG (reference sequence). The chain's CDR3 is CAWSVWTGRNYGYTF. The CDR3 DNA is TGTGCCTGGAGTGTATGGACAGGGAGAAACTATGGCTACACCTTC.

This clone was picked up one time. This sequence joins TRBV15 and TRBJ2-7, with D possibly being TRBD2 (5 bases). V dropped 3 bases and J dropped 3 bases, with 12 bases sitting between them. CDR3 size: 14 residues. Germline V gene sequence: CDR1 LNHNV, CDR2 YYDKDF (reference sequence). CDR3 residues: CATSSTFGDYEQYF. The CDR3 bases are TGTGCCACCAGCAGCACCTTCGGGGACTACGAGCAGTACTTC.

For the CDR3, the DNA is TGCGCCAGCAGCCTCTCGGGGGGTCGGGACACTGAAGCTTTCTTT. Translating it yields CASSLSGGRDTEAFF. The chain carries TRBV5-1 and TRBJ1-1; a possible D gene is TRBD1 (5 bases). The CDR3 extends over 15 amino acids. V lost 4 bases to trimming and J lost 3 bases, with 16 bases between them. Per the germline V gene, CDR1 is SGHRS and CDR2 is YFSETQ. The full variable domain, rest sourced from reference TRBV5-1 and TRBJ1-1, is KAGVTQTPRYLIKTRGQQVTLSCSPISGHRSVSWYQQTPGQGLQFLFEYFSETQRNKGNFPGRFSGRQFSNSRSEMNVSTLELGDSALYLCASSLSGGRDTEAFFGQGTRLTVV.

The chain uses TRBV18 and TRBJ2-1; a possible D gene is TRBD2 (5 bases). The CDR3 runs to 17 residues. The ends were cut back, 4 bases at V and 0 bases at J, with 16 bases in the middle. The germline gives CDR1 KGHSH, CDR2 LQKENI. The CDR3 nucleotides read TGTGCCAGCTCACTCGGACTCAAAGGAACCTCCTACAATGAGCAGTTCTTC. It specifies CASSLGLKGTSYNEQFF. Variable domain in full (rest from reference TRBV18 and TRBJ2-1): NAGVMQNPRHLVRRRGQEARLRCSPMKGHSHVYWYRQLPEEGLKFMVYLQKENIIDESGMPKERFSAEFPKEGPSILRIQQVVRGDSAAYFCASSLGLKGTSYNEQFFGPGTRLTVL.

This clone was counted a few times. The V call is TRBV28, the J call TRBJ1-2; D possibly corresponds to TRBD1 (5 bases). The CDR3 loop spans 14 amino acids. Germline V CDR1 and CDR2: MDHEN, SYDVKM. Trimming left V 9 bases short and J 2 bases short, with 16 bases between. The DNA of the CDR3 is TGTGCCAGTCAGGGTGGCGGGGGAAACTATGGCTACACCTTC. Protein sequence: CASQGGGGNYGYTF.